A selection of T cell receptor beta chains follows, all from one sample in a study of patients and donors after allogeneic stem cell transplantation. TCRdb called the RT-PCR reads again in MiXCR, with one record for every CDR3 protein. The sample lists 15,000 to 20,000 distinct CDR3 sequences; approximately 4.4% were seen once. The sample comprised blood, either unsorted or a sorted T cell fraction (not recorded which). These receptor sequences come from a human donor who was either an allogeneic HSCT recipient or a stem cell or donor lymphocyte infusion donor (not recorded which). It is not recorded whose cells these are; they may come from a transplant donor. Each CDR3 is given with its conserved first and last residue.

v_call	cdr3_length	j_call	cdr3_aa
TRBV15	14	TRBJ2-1	CATSRVGTENEQFF
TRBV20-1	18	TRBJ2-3	CSARTLSRGSRVTDTQYF
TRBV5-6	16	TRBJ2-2	CASSLGKAFVTGELFF
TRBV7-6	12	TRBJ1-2	CASSLVGGGYTF
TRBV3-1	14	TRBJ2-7	CASSLIAGSYEQYF
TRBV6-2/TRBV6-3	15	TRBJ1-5	CASSSRDGYNQPQHF
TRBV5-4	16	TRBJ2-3	CASSFPLAGGGDTQYF
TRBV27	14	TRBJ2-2	CASTTWPNTGELFF
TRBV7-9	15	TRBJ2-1	CASSVAGGPSFEQFF
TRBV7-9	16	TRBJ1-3	CASSLAPGASGNTIYF
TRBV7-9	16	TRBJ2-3	CASSLIGTGSTDTQYF
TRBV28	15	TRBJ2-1	CASSLGAGGLNEQFF
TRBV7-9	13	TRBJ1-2	CASSLDLGYGYTF
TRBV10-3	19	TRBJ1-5	CAISLYEPGRDGGNQPQHF
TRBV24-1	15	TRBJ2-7	CATSSLGRISYEQYF
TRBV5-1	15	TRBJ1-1	CASSLAGTWETEAFF
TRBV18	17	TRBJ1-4	CASSRRGQGDANEKLFF
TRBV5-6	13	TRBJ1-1	CASSRYRPAEAFF
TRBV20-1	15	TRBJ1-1	CSAREFLEMNTEAFF
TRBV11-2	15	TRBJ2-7	CASSNRDRVFYEQYF
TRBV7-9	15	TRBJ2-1	CASSPSKRSYNEQFF
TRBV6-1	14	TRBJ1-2	CASSELGTYYGYTF
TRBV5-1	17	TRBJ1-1	CASSQDRGLGGWTEAFF
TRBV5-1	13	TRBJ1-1	CASSYDPHTEAFF
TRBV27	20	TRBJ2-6	CASSLHFLRTDDSGANVLTF
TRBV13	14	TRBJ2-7	CASSYRLGDREQYF
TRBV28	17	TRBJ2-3	CASSPPHWTGSTDTQYF
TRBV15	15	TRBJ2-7	CATSRGRQDPYEQYF
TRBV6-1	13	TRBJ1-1	CASSVTDDREAFF
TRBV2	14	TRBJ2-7	CASSESGVPYEQYF